A single sample is the source of the 25 T cell receptor beta chains below, sequenced in a study of radiotherapy plus CTLA-4 blockade in lung cancer. Here immunoSEQ multiplex PCR was the method, and the copy in TCRdb shows in-frame clones only, minus some. The sample consists of tens of thousands of clones, 70% to 80% of them appearing once. The sequenced sample was peripheral blood, obtained from a patient treated with radiotherapy plus ipilimumab. Every receptor here comes from a human donor with non-small cell lung cancer who had a complete response to radiotherapy plus ipilimumab.

The sample holds a few counts of this clone. The chain links TRBV27 to TRBJ2-5; D ambiguous. CDR3 length equals 12 residues. From germline, CDR1 is MNHEY and CDR2 SMNVEV (reference sequence). The V gene lost 8 bases and the J gene lost 1 base, with 8 bases spanning the gap. CDR3: CASGIFQETQYF. DNA of the CDR3: TGTGCCAGCGGAATCTTCCAAGAGACCCAGTACTTC.

This clone appeared once. The chain is built from TRBV27 and TRBJ1-2, with 7 bases lining up with TRBD1. J gave up 0 bases and V 5 bases, and 12 bases lay outside the gene matches. The CDR3 is 17 amino acids. Germline values: CDR1 MNHEY, CDR2 SMNVEV (reference sequence). This chain's CDR3 is CASSPRQGYRANYGYTF. CDR3 nucleotides: TGTGCCAGCAGTCCCCGACAGGGTTATAGAGCTAACTATGGCTACACCTTC.

Only a few counts were recorded for this clone. V is TRBV2 and J is TRBJ1-5, with D hard to call. The CDR3 has 15 residues. The germline gives CDR1 SNHLY, CDR2 FYNNEI. The germline V and J ends were trimmed by 7 bases and 0 bases, with 13 bases remaining between them. CDR3 sequence: CASTGRTYSNQPQHF. CDR3 in DNA: TGTGCCAGCACCGGACGGACGTATAGCAATCAGCCCCAGCATTTT.

This clone is a singleton in its sample. V usage is TRBV30 and J usage is TRBJ1-5; D is ambiguous. Germline V gene lookup returns CDR1 GTSNPN and CDR2 SVGIG (reference sequence). The CDR3 contains 20 residues. Trimming shortened V by 3 bases and J by 0 bases, and 27 bases separated the two germline ends. CDR3 nucleotides: TGTGCCTGGAGCCTCTCCTCCGGGATTGGGCCCGTTTATAGCAATCAGCCCCAGCATTTT. It translates to CAWSLSSGIGPVYSNQPQHF. Looking up the rest from reference TRBV30 and TRBJ1-5 gives the full variable domain: SQTIHQWPATLVQPVGSPLSLECTVEGTSNPNLYWYRQAAGRGLQLLFYSVGIGQISSEVPQNLSASRPQDRQFILSSKKLLLSDSGFYLCAWSLSSGIGPVYSNQPQHFGDGTRLSIL.

This chain joins TRBV4-3 and TRBJ2-1; D may match TRBD1 or TRBD2 (5 bases each). Trimming left V 0 bases short and J 7 bases short, with 10 bases between. The CDR3 totals 14 residues. CDR1 and CDR2 from the germline V gene are LGHNA and YSLEER. The CDR3 DNA is TGCGCCAGCAGCCAAGACCTGGGGGAGAATGAGCAGTTCTTC. Protein product: CASSQDLGENEQFF.

V is TRBV5-4 and J is TRBJ1-4; D possibly corresponds to TRBD1 (5 bases). There are 15 residues in the CDR3. Germline assignment: CDR1 SGHNT and CDR2 YYREEE (reference sequence). V was cut by 0 bases and J by 3 bases, with 9 bases left in between. The chain's CDR3 is CASSLARGPNEKLFF. In nucleotides, the CDR3 is TGTGCCAGCAGCTTGGCCCGGGGACCTAATGAAAAACTGTTTTTT.

This sequence joins TRBV11-3 and TRBJ2-1; 7 nucleotides align to TRBD2. CDR1 SGHNT and CDR2 YENEEA come from the germline V gene. CDR3 length: 11 amino acids. The V and J ends lost 11 bases and 7 bases, in that order; junction bases with no gene match: 5. The CDR3 DNA reads TGTGCCTCTAAGGGAGGGAATGAGCAGTTCTTC. Amino acids: CASKGGNEQFF.

This CDR3 reads CASSHNRGAAGELFF. The CDR3 region has the DNA TGCGCCAGCAGCCACAACAGGGGGGCCGCCGGGGAGCTGTTTTTT. V is TRBV4-1 and J is TRBJ2-2, with 8 nucleotides matching TRBD1. This CDR3 is 15 amino acids long. V lost 3 bases, J lost 6 bases, and 6 bases stayed unmatched. Germline CDR1 is MGHRA and CDR2 is YSYEKL.

This chain joins TRBV9 and TRBJ2-7, with D unclear. In germline, CDR1 is SGDLS, CDR2 YYNGEE. V was cut by 0 bases and J by 1 base, with 11 bases left in between. The CDR3 contains 15 residues. CDR3 nucleotides: TGTGCCAGCAGCGTAGGAGTAGCCTCGTCCTACGAGCAGTACTTC. Translated: CASSVGVASSYEQYF.

The genes are TRBV19 and TRBJ1-1, with TRBD1 matching over 9 bases. The CDR3 has 13 residues. Germline CDR1 and CDR2: LNHDA and SQIVND (reference sequence). After removal of 7 bases from V and 9 bases from J, the junction contained 9 bases not matched to a gene. The CDR3: CASTHGTGRKAFF. Here the CDR3 DNA reads TGTGCCAGTACCCACGGGACAGGGAGAAAAGCTTTCTTT.

V gene TRBV9 combines with J gene TRBJ1-3; D possibly corresponds to TRBD1 (5 bases). V was pared by 0 bases and J by 4 bases, with 11 bases between. The CDR3 runs 15 residues. In germline, CDR1 is SGDLS, CDR2 YYNGEE. This CDR3 is CASSVANQGGNTIYF. In nucleotides, the CDR3 is TGTGCCAGCAGCGTAGCTAACCAGGGAGGAAACACCATATATTTT.

This chain links TRBV29-1 with TRBJ1-2, with 7 bases matching TRBD1. This CDR3 comprises 13 residues. Per the germline V gene, CDR1 is SQVTM and CDR2 is ANQGSEA. The trim removed 6 bases at V and 7 bases at J, leaving 11 bases unmatched. CDR3 amino acids: CSVGETGTSGYTF. CDR3 DNA: TGCAGCGTAGGAGAGACAGGGACAAGTGGCTACACCTTC.

The chain links TRBV18 to TRBJ1-1; 8 bases map to TRBD1. Germline values: CDR1 KGHSH, CDR2 LQKENI. Unmatched junction bases numbered 6, after V lost 1 base and J lost 2 bases. CDR3 length: 16 residues. The CDR3 nucleotides are TGTGCCAGCTCACCACGACCGGGACAGGTTAACACTGAAGCTTTCTTT. This codes for CASSPRPGQVNTEAFF.

This clone has just one count. The DNA of the CDR3 is TGTGCCAGCAGCTTAGGGACAGCCGTACAGTACTTC. Amino acids: CASSLGTAVQYF. The rearrangement uses TRBV11-2 and TRBJ2-7; D might be TRBD1 (6 bases). From germline, CDR1 is SGHAT and CDR2 FQNNGV. The V gene lost 1 base and the J gene lost 10 bases, with 11 bases spanning the gap. The CDR3 extends over 12 amino acids.

The chain couples TRBV5-1 to TRBJ1-1; D is unclear. The germline gives CDR1 SGHRS, CDR2 YFSETQ. Deletions cut 1 base from V and 2 bases from J, with 9 bases between. This CDR3 comprises 14 residues. The CDR3 nucleotides are TGCGCCAGCAGCTTGTCCGGGATCAACACTGAAGCTTTCTTT. As protein: CASSLSGINTEAFF. The full variable domain, rest sourced from reference TRBV5-1 and TRBJ1-1, is KAGVTQTPRYLIKTRGQQVTLSCSPISGHRSVSWYQQTPGQGLQFLFEYFSETQRNKGNFPGRFSGRQFSNSRSEMNVSTLELGDSALYLCASSLSGINTEAFFGQGTRLTVV.

This clone was recorded once. The chain recombines TRBV5-1 with TRBJ2-2, with 8 bases matching TRBD1. The CDR3 is 15 residues long. Germline loops: CDR1 SGHRS, CDR2 YFSETQ. The ends lost 2 bases at V and 1 base at J; junction bases unmatched: 1. The CDR3 nucleotides are TGCGCCAGCAGCTTTGGGACAGGGAACACCGGGGAGCTGTTTTTT. Its protein is CASSFGTGNTGELFF.

A few counts support this clone. This CDR3 is CASRGNDRRGNQPQHF. CDR3 DNA sequence: TGTGCCAGCAGGGGAAATGACAGGAGGGGCAATCAGCCCCAGCATTTT. The chain uses TRBV6-6 and TRBJ1-5; possible D gene TRBD1, 6 bases. The germline V and J ends were trimmed by 6 bases and 2 bases, with 17 bases remaining between them. The CDR3 runs 16 residues. The germline V gene encodes CDR1 MNHNY and CDR2 SVGAGI (reference sequence).

This clone showed up just a few times. The chain carries TRBV5-1 and TRBJ2-2; 10 nucleotides agree with TRBD1. V dropped 5 bases and J dropped 6; count of bases not matched to a gene: 4. The CDR3 runs 14 residues. Germline loops: CDR1 SGHRS, CDR2 YFSETQ. CDR3 residues: CASSPGTGAGELFF. CDR3 coding DNA: TGCGCCAGCAGTCCCGGGACAGGGGCCGGGGAGCTGTTTTTT.

The chain carries TRBV5-4 and TRBJ2-7; D not certain. Germline V gives CDR1 SGHNT, CDR2 YYREEE (reference sequence). The CDR3 runs to 12 residues. Trimming took off 0 bases at V and 6 bases at J, with 7 bases between the two ends. CDR3 nucleotides: TGTGCCAGCAGCTTGGCCGGGTCCGAGCAGTACTTC. Translating gives CASSLAGSEQYF.

The rearrangement joins TRBV2 to TRBJ2-1; 10 bases are a match to TRBD1. J lost 9 bases, V lost 1 base, and 9 bases had no gene match. This CDR3 comprises 16 residues. CDR1 is SNHLY, CDR2 FYNNEI, per germline. The chain's CDR3 is CASSEGPGQGLSEQFF. CDR3 DNA sequence: TGTGCCAGCAGTGAAGGCCCGGGACAGGGGTTGAGTGAGCAGTTCTTC.

V gene TRBV28 combines with J gene TRBJ2-1; no firm D call. Trimming cost V 6 bases and J 2 bases, with 14 bases left between them. Germline assignment: CDR1 MDHEN and CDR2 SYDVKM. The CDR3 loop spans 15 amino acids. Written as DNA, the CDR3 is TGTGCCAGCAGATCCAGTTTGAGAACCTACAATGAGCAGTTCTTC. It encodes CASRSSLRTYNEQFF.

V is TRBV7-2 and J is TRBJ2-1; possible D gene TRBD2, 6 bases. V was cut by 0 bases and J by 4 bases, with 10 bases left in between. Germline CDR1 SGHTA, CDR2 FQGNSA. The CDR3 has 15 residues. The CDR3 reads CASSLAASAYNEQFF. CDR3 DNA sequence: TGTGCCAGCAGCTTAGCGGCTAGCGCGTACAATGAGCAGTTCTTC.

The chain recombines TRBV30 with TRBJ1-3; D is unclear. The CDR3 sequence is 11 residues long. Trimming removed 5 bases from V and 0 bases from J, with 2 bases in between. The germline V gene has CDR1 GTSNPN and CDR2 SVGIG (reference sequence). The DNA of the CDR3 is TGTGCCTGGGGCTCTGGAAACACCATATATTTT. This sequence encodes CAWGSGNTIYF. The variable domain in full, completed from reference TRBV30 and TRBJ1-3, reads SQTIHQWPATLVQPVGSPLSLECTVEGTSNPNLYWYRQAAGRGLQLLFYSVGIGQISSEVPQNLSASRPQDRQFILSSKKLLLSDSGFYLCAWGSGNTIYFGEGSWLTVV.

The genes are TRBV11-2 and TRBJ2-7; 8 bases agree with TRBD2. The V segment lost 5 bases and the J segment 0 bases; nucleotides outside the gene matches: 15. The length of the CDR3 is 18 residues. Germline values: CDR1 SGHAT, CDR2 FQNNGV. The CDR3 region is CASSPFGSAGGTSYEQYF. As DNA, the CDR3 is TGTGCCAGCAGCCCATTTGGTTCTGCGGGGGGAACCTCCTACGAGCAGTACTTC.

This clone turned up a few times. This chain joins TRBV5-1 and TRBJ2-7; 7 bases line up with TRBD1. The CDR3 loop spans 16 amino acids. V lost 3 bases and J lost 3; bases outside the gene matches: 12. From germline, CDR1 is SGHRS and CDR2 YFSETQ. CDR3 residues: CASSSGTGQSYYEQYF. As DNA, the CDR3 is TGCGCCAGCAGCTCGGGGACGGGACAGAGTTACTACGAGCAGTACTTC.